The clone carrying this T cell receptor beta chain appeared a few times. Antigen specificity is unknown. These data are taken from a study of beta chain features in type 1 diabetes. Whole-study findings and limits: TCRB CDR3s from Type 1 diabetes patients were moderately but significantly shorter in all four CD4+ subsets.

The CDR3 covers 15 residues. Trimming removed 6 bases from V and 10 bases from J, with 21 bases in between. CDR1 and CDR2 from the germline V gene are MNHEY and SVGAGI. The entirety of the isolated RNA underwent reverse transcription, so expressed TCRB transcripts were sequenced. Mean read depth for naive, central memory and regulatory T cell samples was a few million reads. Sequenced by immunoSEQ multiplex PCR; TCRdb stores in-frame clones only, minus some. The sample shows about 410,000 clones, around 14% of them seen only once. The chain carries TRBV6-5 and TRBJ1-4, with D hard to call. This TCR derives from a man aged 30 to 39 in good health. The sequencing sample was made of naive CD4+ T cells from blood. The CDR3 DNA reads TGTGCCAGCAGGAAAACGCGGGTCGGCGACGGAAAACTGTTTTTT. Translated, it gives CASRKTRVGDGKLFF.